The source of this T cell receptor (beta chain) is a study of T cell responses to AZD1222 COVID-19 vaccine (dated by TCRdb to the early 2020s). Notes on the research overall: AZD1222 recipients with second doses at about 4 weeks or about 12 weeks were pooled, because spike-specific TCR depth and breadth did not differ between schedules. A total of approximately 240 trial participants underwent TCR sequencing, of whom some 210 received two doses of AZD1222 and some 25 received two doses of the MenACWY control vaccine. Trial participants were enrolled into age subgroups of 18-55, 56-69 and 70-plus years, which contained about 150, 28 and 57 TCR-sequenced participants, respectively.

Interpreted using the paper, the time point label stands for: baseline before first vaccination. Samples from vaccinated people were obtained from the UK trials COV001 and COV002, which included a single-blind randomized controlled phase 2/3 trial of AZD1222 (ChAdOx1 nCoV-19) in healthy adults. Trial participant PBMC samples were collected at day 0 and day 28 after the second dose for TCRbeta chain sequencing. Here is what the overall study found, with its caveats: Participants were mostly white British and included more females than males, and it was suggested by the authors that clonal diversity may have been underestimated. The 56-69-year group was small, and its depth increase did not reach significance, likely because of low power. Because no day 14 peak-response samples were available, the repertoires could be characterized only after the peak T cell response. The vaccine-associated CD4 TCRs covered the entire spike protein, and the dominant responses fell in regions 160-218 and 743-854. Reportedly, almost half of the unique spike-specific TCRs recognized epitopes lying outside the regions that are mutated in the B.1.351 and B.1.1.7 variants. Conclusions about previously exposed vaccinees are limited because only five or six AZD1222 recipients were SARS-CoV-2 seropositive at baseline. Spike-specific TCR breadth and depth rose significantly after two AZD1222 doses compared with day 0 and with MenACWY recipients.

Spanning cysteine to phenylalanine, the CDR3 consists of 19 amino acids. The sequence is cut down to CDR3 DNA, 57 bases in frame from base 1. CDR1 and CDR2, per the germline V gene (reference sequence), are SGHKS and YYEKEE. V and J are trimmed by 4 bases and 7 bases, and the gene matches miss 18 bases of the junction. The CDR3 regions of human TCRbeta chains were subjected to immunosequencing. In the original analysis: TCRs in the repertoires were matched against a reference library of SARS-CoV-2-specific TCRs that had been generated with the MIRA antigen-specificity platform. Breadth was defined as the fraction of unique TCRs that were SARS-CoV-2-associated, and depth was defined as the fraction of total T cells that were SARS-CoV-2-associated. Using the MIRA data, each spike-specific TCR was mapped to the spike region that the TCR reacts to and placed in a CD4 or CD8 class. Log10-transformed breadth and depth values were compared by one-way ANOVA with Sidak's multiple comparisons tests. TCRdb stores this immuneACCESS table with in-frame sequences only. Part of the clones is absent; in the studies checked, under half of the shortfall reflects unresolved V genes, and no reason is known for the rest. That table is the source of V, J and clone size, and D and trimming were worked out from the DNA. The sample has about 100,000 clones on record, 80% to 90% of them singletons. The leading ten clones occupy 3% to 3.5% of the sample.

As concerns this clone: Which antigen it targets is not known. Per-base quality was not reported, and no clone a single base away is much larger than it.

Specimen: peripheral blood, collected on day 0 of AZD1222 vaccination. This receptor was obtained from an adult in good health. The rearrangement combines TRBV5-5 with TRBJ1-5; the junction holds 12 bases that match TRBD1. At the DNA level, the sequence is TGTGCCAGCAGCCCACTATTTGGTGGGACAGGGGGCTTCCAACAGCCCCAGCATTTT. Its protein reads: CASSPLFGGTGGFQQPQHF.